This T cell receptor beta chain was captured by sequencing in a study of cytotoxic CD8 clonotypes in ibrutinib-treated CLL. Depths of 1 in 200,000 to 1 in 1 million T cells were the sequencing target. Assay used: immunoSEQ multiplex PCR; TCRdb lists only in-frame clones, some missing. Of 110,000 to 150,000 clones listed, about 70% are singletons. Study-level results: Clonality correlated strongly with circulating CD8+ T cells and exceeded age-matched healthy donors at baseline. At progression, clonality fell back toward baseline after rising at ibrutinib response. Once treatment began, public clonotypes, which were uncommon, contracted or stayed stable.

This clone has only one observation. As yet, its antigen is unknown. Germline values: CDR1 SGHTA, CDR2 FQGNSA. The CDR3 contains 15 residues. Trimming removed 0 bases from V and 8 bases from J, with 14 bases in between. This TCR was recovered from a human donor with chronic lymphocytic leukemia. The sequencing used PBMCs, collected after 24 months of ibrutinib treatment. V is TRBV7-2 and J is TRBJ2-1; D might be TRBD2 (6 bases). The CDR3 DNA follows: TGTGCCAGCAGCTTAGCGGTTTTGACGGGGGATGAGCAGTTCTTC. Translating gives CASSLAVLTGDEQFF.